Detailed here is one T cell receptor (beta chain). The antigen is unknown. The data are from a study of T cell repertoires in cytomegalovirus infection. Study at large: HLA-B-restricted CMV epitopes that are well studied, plus recently identified HLA-C-restricted ones, were used by the study. Public TCR beta signatures indicated both CMV infection and matching HLA type.

This CDR3 is 15 amino acids long. In germline, CDR1 is SGHDN, CDR2 FVKESK. Deletions cut 5 bases from V and 6 bases from J, with 20 bases between. General study findings and limits: Accumulated public TCR beta family frequency recognized individuals carrying CMV together with the relevant HLA. Dominating the ex vivo response were HLA-C-restricted CMV-specific TCR beta clonotypes.

Each CDR3 protein is one row after TCRdb ran MiXCR on the reads. The sample comprises roughly 730,000 distinct CDR3 sequences, around 35% of which are singletons, and 15% to 20% rests with the top ten. This chain uses TRBV14 with TRBJ2-7, with D possibly matching TRBD1 (5 bases). The sample consisted of cultured PBMCs, taken from culture after CMV antigen stimulation. This clonotype was sampled from a human donor in good health (CMV status not recorded). Some clones in this sample may be carry-over from other donors' samples. This chain's CDR3 is CASSSQLIPGSEQYF. The CDR3 DNA reads as TGTGCCAGCAGCTCGCAATTGATTCCAGGGTCCGAGCAGTACTTC. The whole variable domain, filled in from reference TRBV14 and TRBJ2-7, reads EAGVTQFPSHSVIEKGQTVTLRCDPISGHDNLYWYRRVMGKEIKFLLHFVKESKQDESGMPNNRFLAERTGGTYSTLKVQPAELEDSGVYFCASSSQLIPGSEQYFGPGTRLTVT.